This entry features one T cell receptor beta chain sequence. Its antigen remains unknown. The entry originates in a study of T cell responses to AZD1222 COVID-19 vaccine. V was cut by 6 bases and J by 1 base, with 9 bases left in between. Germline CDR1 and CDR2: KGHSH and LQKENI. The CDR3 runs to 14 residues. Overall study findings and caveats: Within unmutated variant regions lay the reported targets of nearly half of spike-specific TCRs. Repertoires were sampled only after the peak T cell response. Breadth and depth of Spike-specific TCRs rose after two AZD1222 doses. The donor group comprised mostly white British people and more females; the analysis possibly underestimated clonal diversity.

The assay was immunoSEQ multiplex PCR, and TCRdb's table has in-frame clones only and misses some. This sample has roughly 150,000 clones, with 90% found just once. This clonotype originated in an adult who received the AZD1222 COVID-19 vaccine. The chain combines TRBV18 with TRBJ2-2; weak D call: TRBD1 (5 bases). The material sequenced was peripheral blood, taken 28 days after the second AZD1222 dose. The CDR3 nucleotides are TGTGCCAGCTCGCATGACAGGAACACCGGGGAGCTGTTTTTT. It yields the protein CASSHDRNTGELFF.